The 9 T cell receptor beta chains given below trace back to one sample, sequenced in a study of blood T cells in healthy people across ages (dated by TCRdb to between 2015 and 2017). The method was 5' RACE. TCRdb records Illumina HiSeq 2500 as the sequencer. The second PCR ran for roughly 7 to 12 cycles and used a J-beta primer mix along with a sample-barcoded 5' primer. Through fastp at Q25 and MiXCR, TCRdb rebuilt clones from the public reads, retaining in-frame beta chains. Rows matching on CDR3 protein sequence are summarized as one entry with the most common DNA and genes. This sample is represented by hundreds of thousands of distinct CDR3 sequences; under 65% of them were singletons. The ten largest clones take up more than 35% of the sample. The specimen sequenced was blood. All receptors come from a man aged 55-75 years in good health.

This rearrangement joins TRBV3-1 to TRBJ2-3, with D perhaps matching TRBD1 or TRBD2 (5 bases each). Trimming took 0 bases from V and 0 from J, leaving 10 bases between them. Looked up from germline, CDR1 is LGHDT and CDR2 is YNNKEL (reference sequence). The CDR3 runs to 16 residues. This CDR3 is CASSQEPGRSTDTQYF. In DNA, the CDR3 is TGTGCCAGCAGCCAAGAACCGGGACGAAGCACAGATACGCAGTATTTT.

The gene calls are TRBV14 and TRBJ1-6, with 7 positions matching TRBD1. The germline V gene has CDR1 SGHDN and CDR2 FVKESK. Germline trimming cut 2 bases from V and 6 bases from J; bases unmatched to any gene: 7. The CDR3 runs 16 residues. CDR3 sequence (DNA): TGTGCCAGCAGCCAACAGGGGGGGTGGGGTAATTCACCCCTCCACTTT. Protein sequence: CASSQQGGWGNSPLHF.

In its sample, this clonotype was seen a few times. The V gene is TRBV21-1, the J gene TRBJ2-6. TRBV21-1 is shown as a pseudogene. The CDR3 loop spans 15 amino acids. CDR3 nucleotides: TGTGCCAGCAGCAGCAGGGCTCCTGGGGCCAACGTCCTGACTTTC. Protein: CASSSRAPGANVLTF.

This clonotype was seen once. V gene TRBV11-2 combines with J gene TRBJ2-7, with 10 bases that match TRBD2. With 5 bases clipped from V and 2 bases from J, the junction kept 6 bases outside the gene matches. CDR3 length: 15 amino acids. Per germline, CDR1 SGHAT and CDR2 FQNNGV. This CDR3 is CASSPGLARTYEQYF. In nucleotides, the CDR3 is TGTGCCAGCAGCCCGGGACTAGCGAGGACCTACGAGCAGTACTTC.

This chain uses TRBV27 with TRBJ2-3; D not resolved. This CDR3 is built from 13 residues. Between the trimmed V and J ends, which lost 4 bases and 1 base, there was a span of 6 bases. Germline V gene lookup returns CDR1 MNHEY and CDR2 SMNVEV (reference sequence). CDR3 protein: CASSWVGTDTQYF. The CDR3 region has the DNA TGTGCCAGCAGTTGGGTAGGCACAGATACGCAGTATTTT.

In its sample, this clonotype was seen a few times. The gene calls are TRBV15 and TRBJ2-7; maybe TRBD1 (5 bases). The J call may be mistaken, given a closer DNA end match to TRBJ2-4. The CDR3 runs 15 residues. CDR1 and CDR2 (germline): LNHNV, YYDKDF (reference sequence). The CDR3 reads CATSRDFAGKNIQYF. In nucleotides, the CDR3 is TGTGCCACCAGCAGAGATTTTGCAGGGAAAAACATTCAGTACTTC.

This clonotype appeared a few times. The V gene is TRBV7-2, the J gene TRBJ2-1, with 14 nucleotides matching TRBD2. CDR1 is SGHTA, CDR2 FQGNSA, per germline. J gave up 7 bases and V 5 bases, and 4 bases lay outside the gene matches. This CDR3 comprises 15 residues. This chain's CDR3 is CASSMRLAGGNEQFF. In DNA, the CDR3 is TGTGCCAGCAGCATGAGACTAGCGGGGGGGAATGAGCAGTTCTTC.

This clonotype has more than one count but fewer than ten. This chain's CDR3 is CSAPRTGRPEAFF. The CDR3 coding sequence is TGCAGTGCCCCCCGGACAGGGCGGCCTGAAGCTTTCTTT. The V gene is TRBV20-1, the J gene TRBJ1-1; TRBD1 aligns across 8 bases. The CDR3 is 13 amino acids. CDR1 and CDR2 from the germline V gene are DFQATT and SNEGSKA (reference sequence). V shed 6 bases, J shed 6 bases, and the junction held 9 bases outside the gene matches.

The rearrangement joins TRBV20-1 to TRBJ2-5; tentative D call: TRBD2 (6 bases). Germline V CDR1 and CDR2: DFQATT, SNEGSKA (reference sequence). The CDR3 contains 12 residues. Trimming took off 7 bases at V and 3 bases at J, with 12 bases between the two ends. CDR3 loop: CSVEGEEETQYF. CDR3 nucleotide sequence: TGCAGTGTGGAGGGAGAGGAAGAGACCCAGTACTTC.